This T cell receptor (beta chain) was captured in a study of vaccination and CD4 T cells after COVID-19. In this sample, this clonotype turned up a few times. Its antigen remains unknown. Treatment defined: 10-day PBMC culture with coronavirus spike peptide pools or control peptides (ViraFEST assay). CDR3 length equals 15 residues. V was clipped by 5 bases and J by 8 bases; unmatched bases: 15. Germline assignment: CDR1 DFQATT and CDR2 SNEGSKA (reference sequence). Cultured CD4+ T cells had their DNA profiled by the Oncomine TCR Beta short-read assay. Each CDR3 protein gets one entry after TCRdb re-called the PCR reads with MiXCR. The data contain over 10,000 distinct CDR3 sequences, approximately 52% of them singletons.

The chain links TRBV20-1 to TRBJ2-3; 8 bases are shared with TRBD2. This receptor was identified in a human donor who had recovered from COVID-19. Source material: CD4+ T cells from blood, cultured in vitro. The CDR3 region is CSAAPSAGGTSTQYF. In DNA form, the CDR3 reads TGCAGTGCTGCCCCATCTGCGGGAGGTACTTCTACGCAGTATTTT.